These 29 T cell receptor beta chains were sequenced from one sample in a study of T cells in women clearing cervical HPV infection. The repertoire was sequenced with immunoSEQ multiplex PCR; TCRdb's copy has only in-frame clones and lacks some. The sample data list more than 30,000 clones. Source material: blood buffy coat. The receptors derive from a woman aged 18 to 75 with a cervical HPV16 infection that either progressed to CIN3+ or cleared (not recorded which).

Points on this clone: The read stops 3 residues short of the end of the CDR3; the missing end is completed from the germline J gene. This chain uses TRBV20-1 with TRBJ1-5; possible D gene TRBD1, 6 bases. The germline V gene has CDR1 DFQATT and CDR2 SNEGSKA (reference sequence). The CDR3 covers 15 residues. Trimming shortened V by 7 bases and J by 0 bases, and 16 bases separated the two germline ends. The sequenced CDR3 bases are TGCAGTGTCAGATCAGGGGCCCATAGCAATCAGCCC. Its translation: CSVRSGAHSNQP. The whole CDR3 region reads CSVRSGAHSNQPQHF.

Of note for this clone: The read halts 3 residues ahead of the CDR3 end, with the missing end drawn from the germline J gene. The gene calls are TRBV15 and TRBJ1-6; TRBD1 agrees at 8 bases. Germline values: CDR1 LNHNV, CDR2 YYDKDF (reference sequence). CDR3 length: 16 residues. V dropped 0 bases and J dropped 10; count of bases not matched to a gene: 8. The sequenced CDR3 bases are TGTGCCACCAGCAGAGATCGGGCCAGGGGGCAATCACCC. This translates into CATSRDRARGQSP. The whole CDR3 sequence reads CATSRDRARGQSPLHF.

As regards this clone: The sequence runs out 3 residues before the end of the CDR3; the remainder is reconstructed from the germline J gene. This chain uses TRBV7-2 with TRBJ1-2; D is perhaps TRBD1 (6 bases). The CDR3 sequence is 14 residues long. Germline-derived CDR1 and CDR2 are SGHTA and FQGNSA. Deletions cut 7 bases from V and 7 bases from J, with 19 bases between. Here the CDR3 reads CASKIGGAAGGYTF. The DNA read from the CDR3 is TGTGCCAGCAAAATTGGGGGGGCGGCGGGTGGC.

Regarding this clone: The read is 3 residues too short to cover the CDR3 end, so that end is filled in from the germline J gene. V usage is TRBV5-1 and J usage is TRBJ2-5, with 9 bases that match TRBD2. The CDR3 has 15 amino acids. Trimming at V came to 4 bases and at J to 5 bases, leaving 9 bases not matched to a gene. CDR1 is SGHRS, CDR2 YFSETQ, per germline. CDR3 DNA, as far as it was read: TGCGCCAGCAGCCTCGAGCCTAGCGGGGCGGAGACC. It codes for CASSLEPSGAET. The whole CDR3 reads CASSLEPSGAETQYF.

On this clone itself: The CDR3 end is not reached by the read, which stops 3 residues before it; the germline J gene fills it in. The rearrangement joins TRBV30 to TRBJ2-3, with a tentative D call TRBD2 (5 bases). Between the trimmed V and J ends, which lost 6 bases and 2 bases, there was a span of 15 bases. This CDR3 has 14 residues. Looked up from germline, CDR1 is GTSNPN and CDR2 is SVGIG (reference sequence). The CDR3 loop reads CACLSGLATDTQYF. CDR3 DNA, as far as it was read: TGTGCCTGCCTCTCTGGACTTGCCACAGATACG.

Concerning this clone: The missing CDR3 end, 3 residues past where the read stops, is filled in from the germline J gene. The same CDR3 is also encoded by other DNA sequences in this sample. The rearrangement uses TRBV19 and TRBJ1-3; D is possibly TRBD1 (6 bases). V was trimmed by 8 bases and J by 0 bases, leaving 11 bases between them. CDR3 length: 14 residues. Germline CDR1 and CDR2: LNHDA and SQIVND (reference sequence). Incomplete CDR3 DNA: TGTGCCAGTGGGGAGGGGGTCTCTGGAAACACC. Translated, it gives CASGEGVSGNT. The full CDR3 is CASGEGVSGNTIYF.

Regarding this clone: The observed sequence ends 3 residues before the CDR3 terminus, with the missing tail filled in from the germline J gene. The genes are TRBV6-2 or TRBV6-3 and TRBJ2-1; D is undetermined. The CDR3 totals 11 residues. Germline CDR1 MNHEY, CDR2 SVGEGT. The ends were cut back, 6 bases at V and 7 bases at J, with 7 bases in the middle. The CDR3 sequence is CASRQRNEQFF. Partial CDR3 DNA: TGTGCCAGCAGGCAGAGGAATGAG.

About this clone: The CDR3 end lies 3 residues beyond the end of the read and is filled in from the germline J gene. This rearrangement joins TRBV7-3 to TRBJ1-2; perhaps TRBD1 as D (5 bases). In germline, CDR1 is SGHTA, CDR2 FQGTGA. This CDR3 comprises 14 residues. CDR3: CASSLMVGPDTYTF. CDR3 bases read: TGTGCCAGCAGCTTAATGGTGGGGCCAGATACC.

Of note for this clone: The read finishes 3 residues shy of the CDR3 end, and the germline J gene is used to complete it. This chain joins TRBV7-2 and TRBJ1-6, with 7 bases identical to TRBD1. With 5 bases clipped from V and 8 bases from J, the junction kept 9 bases outside the gene matches. The CDR3 consists of 15 residues. Germline lookup yields CDR1 SGHTA and CDR2 FQGNSA. The sequenced part of the CDR3 DNA is TGTGCCAGCAGCCAGCCCGGGACAGATCATTCACCC. Encoded protein: CASSQPGTDHSP. The whole CDR3 is CASSQPGTDHSPLHF.

In regard to this clone: The read terminates 3 residues before the CDR3 end, so the remaining end is supplied by the germline J gene. The chain carries TRBV20-1 and TRBJ2-7; no clear D gene. This CDR3 is built from 15 residues. Between the trimmed V and J ends, which lost 4 bases and 2 bases, there was a span of 18 bases. In germline, CDR1 is DFQATT, CDR2 SNEGSKA (reference sequence). CDR3 DNA (partial): TGCAGTGCTAACTCCTTTAACCACCTCGCCTACGAG. Its translation: CSANSFNHLAYE. The CDR3 in full is CSANSFNHLAYEQYF.

Comments on this clone: The read ends 3 residues before the CDR3 terminus; that terminus is restored from the germline J gene. The chain combines TRBV7-3 with TRBJ2-1, with 7 bases fitting TRBD1. J lost 3 bases, V lost 4 bases, and 6 bases had no gene match. This CDR3 comprises 15 residues. The germline V gene encodes CDR1 SGHTA and CDR2 FQGTGA. CDR3: CASSSNRDSYNEQFF. The sequenced CDR3 bases are TGTGCCAGCAGCTCCAACCGGGACAGCTACAATGAG.

Notes on this clone: The read halts 3 residues ahead of the CDR3 end, with the missing end drawn from the germline J gene. The rearrangement joins TRBV19 to TRBJ1-2, with D hard to call. Germline V gives CDR1 LNHDA, CDR2 SQIVND (reference sequence). CDR3 length equals 14 residues. CDR3 sequence reads: CASSISGSPHDYTF. The DNA read from the CDR3 is TGTGCCAGTAGTATTAGCGGGAGCCCCCACGAC.

About this clone: The read finishes 3 residues shy of the CDR3 end, and the germline J gene is used to complete it. This chain joins TRBV5-1 and TRBJ2-5; D is perhaps TRBD1 (6 bases). In germline, CDR1 is SGHRS, CDR2 YFSETQ. The CDR3 runs 14 residues. V shed 4 bases and J shed 0 bases, with 10 bases lying between them. The CDR3 spells CASSPDRYQETQYF. The sequenced part of the CDR3 DNA is TGCGCCAGCAGCCCTGACAGGTACCAAGAGACC.

Of note for this clone: The read gets to within 3 residues of the CDR3 end, and the germline J gene fills in the rest. The chain employs TRBV19 and TRBJ2-3; D possibly corresponds to TRBD1 (5 bases). This CDR3 spans 14 amino acids. The V gene's germline CDR1 is LNHDA and CDR2 SQIVND (reference sequence). This chain's CDR3 is CASSMGRRQETQYF. CDR3 bases read: TGTGCCAGTAGTATGGGGCGGCGGCAAGAGACG.

As regards this clone: The read comes to an end 3 residues before the CDR3 does, leaving the germline J gene to fill in the end. The V call is TRBV20-1, the J call TRBJ2-4; 12 bases are a match to TRBD2. V lost 0 bases and J lost 2; bases outside the gene matches: 8. Germline assignment: CDR1 DFQATT and CDR2 SNEGSKA (reference sequence). The CDR3 contains 18 residues. The part of the CDR3 DNA that was read is TGCAGTGCTAGAGATAAACTAGCGGGGGGCCTGTCCAAAAACATT. It translates to CSARDKLAGGLSKNI. The CDR3 in full is CSARDKLAGGLSKNIQYF.

Remarks on this clone: The CDR3 end falls 3 residues outside the read, so it is completed with the germline J gene. This chain joins TRBV20-1 and TRBJ1-5; TRBD1 agrees at 10 bases. Germline lookup yields CDR1 DFQATT and CDR2 SNEGSKA (reference sequence). V lost 6 bases, J lost 2 bases, and 7 bases stayed unmatched. The CDR3 runs 15 residues. Partial CDR3 DNA: TGCAGTGCCAACACCGGGACAGGGGGCAATCAGCCC. This codes for CSANTGTGGNQP. The CDR3 reads in full as CSANTGTGGNQPQHF.

Regarding this clone: The CDR3 is cut off 3 residues early in the read; its end comes from the germline J gene. The rearrangement uses TRBV7-2 and TRBJ2-5; unclear D gene. V was trimmed by 6 bases and J by 2 bases, leaving 10 bases between them. Germline values: CDR1 SGHTA, CDR2 FQGNSA. This CDR3 region has 13 residues. The CDR3 loop reads CASRLPGQETQYF. The sequenced CDR3 bases are TGTGCCAGCAGACTACCCGGTCAAGAGACC.

For this clone: The sequenced fragment ends 3 residues before the CDR3 boundary, so the rest is inferred from the germline J gene. The rearrangement joins TRBV2 to TRBJ2-1; 7 positions agree with TRBD2. V shed 2 bases, J shed 9 bases, and the junction held 7 bases outside the gene matches. The CDR3 totals 14 residues. Germline values: CDR1 SNHLY, CDR2 FYNNEI. The part of the CDR3 DNA that was read is TGTGCCAGCAGTGAACCCAGCGGGGATGGTGAG. The encoded protein is CASSEPSGDGE. Given in full, the CDR3 is CASSEPSGDGEQFF. The full variable domain, with the rest looked up from reference TRBV2 and TRBJ2-1, is EPEVTQTPSHQVTQMGQEVILRCVPISNHLYFYWYRQILGQKVEFLVSFYNNEISEKSEIFDDQFSVERPDGSNFTLKIRSTKLEDSAMYFCASSEPSGDGEQFFGPGTRLTVL.

CDR3 sequence reads: CASSPRASAGLAGEIYTF. The covered CDR3 bases are TGTGCCAGCTCACCAAGGGCATCCGCGGGACTAGCGGGTGAGATC. The V call is TRBV18, the J call TRBJ1-2; possible D gene TRBD1, 5 bases. The read ends 3 residues early relative to the CDR3; the germline J gene fills the gap. CDR3 length: 18 residues. The germline CDR1 and CDR2 sequences are KGHSH and LQKENI.

Points on this clone: The sequence runs out 3 residues before the end of the CDR3; the remainder is reconstructed from the germline J gene. The gene calls are TRBV5-1 and TRBJ2-6; the D is unclear. CDR3 length: 14 residues. V dropped 4 bases and J dropped 2 bases, with 7 bases sitting between them. Germline CDR1 and CDR2: SGHRS and YFSETQ. The CDR3 DNA, read in part, is TGCGCCAGCAGCACCTCAGCTGGGGCCAACGTC. Protein sequence: CASSTSAGANV. The CDR3, in full, reads CASSTSAGANVLTF.

Details on this clone: The read gets to within 3 residues of the CDR3 end, and the germline J gene fills in the rest. J is TRBJ1-2 and V is TRBV28; 7 bases line up with TRBD1. The germline gives CDR1 MDHEN, CDR2 SYDVKM. The V segment lost 3 bases and the J segment 0 bases; nucleotides outside the gene matches: 13. The CDR3 sequence is 18 residues long. The CDR3 protein is CASSFLVDRATSNYGYTF. The sequenced CDR3 bases are TGTGCCAGCAGTTTCTTAGTTGACAGGGCTACTTCTAACTATGGC.

With regard to this clone: The read halts 3 residues ahead of the CDR3 end, with the missing end drawn from the germline J gene. This sequence joins TRBV5-1 and TRBJ1-2; 7 bases align to TRBD1. Losses at the gene ends were 4 bases for V and 6 bases for J; bases not matched to a gene: 9. Germline V gene lookup returns CDR1 SGHRS and CDR2 YFSETQ. The CDR3 is 14 amino acids. The DNA read from the CDR3 is TGCGCCAGCAGCCGTGACAGGGCGTCTGATGGC. The encoded protein is CASSRDRASDG. The whole CDR3 is CASSRDRASDGYTF. The full variable domain, with the rest looked up from reference TRBV5-1 and TRBJ1-2, is KAGVTQTPRYLIKTRGQQVTLSCSPISGHRSVSWYQQTPGQGLQFLFEYFSETQRNKGNFPGRFSGRQFSNSRSEMNVSTLELGDSALYLCASSRDRASDGYTFGSGTRLTVV.

Regarding this clone: The CDR3 extends 3 residues past the end of the read, so its final part is completed from the germline J gene. The V gene is TRBV7-8, the J gene TRBJ1-2, with D tentatively TRBD1 (6 bases). The CDR3 length is 17 residues. Germline V CDR1 and CDR2: SGHVS, FQNEAQ. Deletions cut 1 base from V and 4 bases from J, with 19 bases between. The sequenced CDR3 bases are TGTGCCAGCAGCTTAGGACCCCAGGGGCTTAGGGGCTATGGC. Amino acids: CASSLGPQGLRGYG. The entire CDR3 protein is CASSLGPQGLRGYGYTF.

Of note for this clone: The read finishes 3 residues shy of the CDR3 end, and the germline J gene is used to complete it. The V and J genes are TRBV23-1 and TRBJ2-1; D is unclear. TRBV23-1 is assigned to the ORF class and has an uncertain function. The CDR3 runs to 15 residues. V was cut by 6 bases and J by 5 bases, with 17 bases left in between. The CDR3 here is CASRNRLGLNNEQFF. CDR3 DNA, as far as it was read: TGCGCCAGCAGGAACCGGCTAGGCCTTAACAATGAG.

As for this clone: The DNA ends 3 residues before the CDR3 does, and the rest of the CDR3 is filled in from the germline J gene. This chain joins TRBV20-1 and TRBJ2-1; D is perhaps TRBD2 (6 bases). Germline CDR1 is DFQATT and CDR2 is SNEGSKA (reference sequence). CDR3 length: 16 residues. Trimming shortened V by 3 bases and J by 4 bases, and 19 bases separated the two germline ends. The sequenced part of the CDR3 DNA is TGCAGTGCTAGCGACAAGGGTTCGGGGGTTTACAATGAG. Translated, it gives CSASDKGSGVYNE. The full-length CDR3 reads as CSASDKGSGVYNEQFF.

On this clone itself: The read halts 3 residues ahead of the CDR3 end, with the missing end drawn from the germline J gene. The J gene is TRBJ2-4, the V gene TRBV4-1; D unclear. CDR1 and CDR2 from the germline V gene are MGHRA and YSYEKL. The ends were cut back, 3 bases at V and 9 bases at J, with 6 bases in the middle. This CDR3 has 11 amino acids. CDR3 sequence reads: CASSQSGIQYF. The covered CDR3 bases are TGCGCCAGCAGCCAGTCGGGCATT.

As to this clone: The sequenced fragment ends 3 residues before the CDR3 boundary, so the rest is inferred from the germline J gene. The V call is TRBV10-3, the J call TRBJ2-2, with a tentative D call TRBD1 (5 bases). CDR1 is ENHRY, CDR2 SYGVKD, per germline. V was pared by 8 bases and J by 0 bases, with 13 bases between. The CDR3 totals 15 residues. Here the CDR3 reads CAIGAANPNTGELFF. The CDR3 bases that were read are TGTGCCATCGGGGCGGCAAACCCGAACACCGGGGAG.

Turning to this clone: Coverage ceases 3 residues before the CDR3 finishes, and the germline J gene fills in the end. V gene TRBV11-1 combines with J gene TRBJ2-4; D is possibly TRBD1 (6 bases). CDR3 length: 15 amino acids. Germline CDR1 is SGHAT and CDR2 is FQDESV (reference sequence). The ends were cut back, 5 bases at V and 2 bases at J, with 13 bases in the middle. CDR3 DNA (partial): TGTGCCAGCAGCCAGGGGTCCCTCTCCAAAAACATT. Translated, it gives CASSQGSLSKNI. The entire CDR3 reads CASSQGSLSKNIQYF.

The CDR3 loop reads CASRMLGGVETQYF. CDR3 DNA, as far as it was read: TGTGCCAGCCGGATGTTGGGGGGAGTGGAGACC. The chain uses TRBV18 and TRBJ2-5, with a weak D call TRBD2 (6 bases). The observed sequence ends 3 residues before the CDR3 terminus, with the missing tail filled in from the germline J gene. The V end lost 8 bases, the J end lost 5 bases, and 18 bases lay between the germline ends. Germline V gene sequence: CDR1 KGHSH, CDR2 LQKENI. This CDR3 spans 14 amino acids.